This entry describes one TCR beta chain. Its cognate antigen is unknown. The data were taken from a study of T cells in Graves' hyperthyroidism and ophthalmopathy. Study-wide results and limits: Median prediction lead before ophthalmopathy onset was roughly 6 months with the model. From stable hyperthyroidism, ophthalmopathy was separated by a 13 V-J model. Most clonotypes expanded in the thyroid (above 0.001) were also present in blood.

Diagnoses were made from clinical symptoms, serum measures (thyroxine and TRAb), thyroid ultrasound and orbital computed tomography. TCR beta CDR3 regions were amplified from RNA transcripts. The TCR CDR3 was amplified in a first-round RT-PCR using the HTBI primer set. From the multiplex PCR reads, TCRdb called clonotypes with MiXCR, one entry per CDR3 protein. The table shows about 320,000 distinct CDR3 sequences, with roughly 17% occurring only once. V gave up 3 bases and J gave up 4 bases, with 13 bases separating them. CDR1 and CDR2 (germline): SGHTA, FQGTGA. This CDR3 has 15 amino acids. What was sequenced was blood. The sequence came from a man younger than 45 with Graves' hyperthyroidism. This chain joins TRBV7-3 and TRBJ2-1; tentative D call: TRBD1 (5 bases). In nucleotides, the CDR3 is TGTGCCAGCAGCTTGGGCGTGGGGCCGTACAATGAGCAGTTCTTC. This encodes CASSLGVGPYNEQFF.